These T cell receptor beta chains were read from a single sample in a study of graft-versus-host responses after intestinal transplantation. Assay: immunoSEQ multiplex PCR; the TCRdb copy retains only in-frame clones and omits some. The table lists approximately 99,000 clones, 90% to 95% of them singletons. No antigen has been assigned to these receptors. Here the sequenced sample was unstimulated CD4+ T cells sorted from spleen or lymph node cells, taken before transplant. The receptors were sampled from a human donor who was the organ donor for an intestinal transplant. Both conserved end residues are part of each CDR3. The order of the fields is J gene, D gene, clone size, V gene, CDR3 DNA, CDR3 protein. A D gene is named only where the DNA matches it firmly. Expanded clones get a size class; other rows say once, few or many, or leave the size out.

J gene: TRBJ2-2; D gene: TRBD2; clone size: NA; V gene: TRBV27; CDR3 DNA: TGTGCCAGCAGTACGGGACTACCCACCGGGGAGCTGTTTTTT; CDR3 protein: CASSTGLPTGELFF
J gene: TRBJ1-2; D gene: TRBD1; clone size: NA; V gene: TRBV7-9; CDR3 DNA: TGTGCCAGCAGCTTAGCGAGGACAGGGGGAGGCTACACCTTC; CDR3 protein: CASSLARTGGGYTF
J gene: TRBJ2-5; D gene: TRBD2; clone size: NA; V gene: TRBV5-1; CDR3 DNA: TGCGCCAGCAGCCGACGGACTAGCGAACAAGAGACCCAGTACTTC; CDR3 protein: CASSRRTSEQETQYF
J gene: TRBJ2-3; D gene: TRBD2; clone size: NA; V gene: TRBV4-2; CDR3 DNA: TGTGCCAGCAGCCGATCTCTAGCGGCGGCCAAAGATACGCAGTATTTT; CDR3 protein: CASSRSLAAAKDTQYF
J gene: TRBJ2-1; D gene: NA; clone size: NA; V gene: TRBV6-1; CDR3 DNA: TGTGCCAGCAGTGAATTTGTCGGACAAGCCAATGAGCAGTTCTTC; CDR3 protein: CASSEFVGQANEQFF
J gene: TRBJ1-2; D gene: NA; clone size: NA; V gene: TRBV4-3; CDR3 DNA: TGCGCCAGCAGCCTCACAGGGTATGGCTACACCTTC; CDR3 protein: CASSLTGYGYTF
J gene: TRBJ2-7; D gene: TRBD2; clone size: NA; V gene: TRBV30; CDR3 DNA: TGTGCCTGGAAGCGGGGGGGCTACGAGCAGTACTTC; CDR3 protein: CAWKRGGYEQYF
J gene: TRBJ1-6; D gene: NA; clone size: NA; V gene: TRBV4-1; CDR3 DNA: TGCGCCAGCAGCCAAGAGGGCAGGGCCTATAATTCACCCCTCCACTTT; CDR3 protein: CASSQEGRAYNSPLHF
J gene: TRBJ2-5; D gene: TRBD2; clone size: NA; V gene: TRBV29-1; CDR3 DNA: TGCAGCCCCCTGCGGGGGGAGACCCAGTACTTC; CDR3 protein: CSPLRGETQYF
J gene: TRBJ1-3; D gene: NA; clone size: few; V gene: TRBV19; CDR3 DNA: TGTGCCAGTAGTATAGCCCGAGGGAGCTCTGGAAACACCATATATTTT; CDR3 protein: CASSIARGSSGNTIYF
J gene: TRBJ2-2; D gene: NA; clone size: NA; V gene: TRBV6-4; CDR3 DNA: TGTGCCAGCAGCCCCACCCCCAGGACCGGGGAGCTGTTTTTT; CDR3 protein: CASSPTPRTGELFF
J gene: TRBJ2-7; D gene: NA; clone size: NA; V gene: TRBV10-3; CDR3 DNA: TGTGCCATCAGGGGCAGGGCAGTTCACGAGCAGTACTTC; CDR3 protein: CAIRGRAVHEQYF
J gene: TRBJ2-1; D gene: TRBD2; clone size: once; V gene: TRBV5-1; CDR3 DNA: TGCGCCAGCAGCCAGGGACTAGCGGGGTACAATGAGCAGTTCTTC; CDR3 protein: CASSQGLAGYNEQFF